These 17 T cell receptor beta chains originate from one sample sequenced in a study of blood T cell repertoires in COVID-19. The data were produced by immunoSEQ multiplex PCR, yet TCRdb's version contains in-frame clones alone and is incomplete. The table lists approximately 180,000 clones, 70% to 90% of them singletons. The sequenced sample consisted of peripheral blood. The receptors were sampled from a human donor with active or convalescent COVID-19. The donor label of this sample is uncertain.

The chain employs TRBV9 and TRBJ1-1; D may be TRBD1 (5 bases). CDR1 and CDR2 (germline): SGDLS, YYNGEE. This CDR3 is built from 13 residues. V was pared by 3 bases and J by 3 bases, with 9 bases between. CDR3 amino acids: CASSATRDTEAFF. CDR3 sequence (DNA): TGTGCCAGCAGCGCGACCAGGGACACTGAAGCTTTCTTT.

The rearrangement uses TRBV6-2 or TRBV6-3 and TRBJ1-2; the D gene is possibly TRBD1 (5 bases). CDR1 is MNHEY and CDR2 is SVGEGT in the germline V gene. The V end was cut by 4 bases, the J end by 5 bases, with 14 bases between. CDR3 length: 14 amino acids. The CDR3 DNA is TGTGCCAGCAGTTTCAGCAAACGGGGGTATGGCTACACCTTC. This sequence encodes CASSFSKRGYGYTF.

The rearrangement joins TRBV7-2 to TRBJ2-1; 11 nucleotides match TRBD1. CDR1 and CDR2 from the germline V gene are SGHTA and FQGNSA. The CDR3 contains 14 residues. Trimming at V came to 5 bases and at J to 6 bases, leaving 3 bases not matched to a gene. In DNA form, the CDR3 reads TGTGCCAGCAGCAGGGACAGGGGGGGCAATGAGCAGTTCTTC. Protein: CASSRDRGGNEQFF.

The chain employs TRBV12-3 or TRBV12-4 and TRBJ1-2; D not resolved. The CDR3 loop spans 13 amino acids. V was pared by 0 bases and J by 3 bases, with 5 bases between. Here the CDR3 DNA reads TGTGCCAGCAGTTTAGCCCGGGACTATGGCTACACCTTC. Its protein product is CASSLARDYGYTF.

The V gene is TRBV5-4, the J gene TRBJ2-5, with D perhaps TRBD1 (8 bases). Germline loops: CDR1 SGHNT, CDR2 YYREEE (reference sequence). This CDR3 region has 18 residues. Between the trimmed V and J ends, which lost 0 bases and 2 bases, there was a span of 20 bases. The CDR3 DNA sequence: TGTGCCAGCAGCTTGGCGCGGGGGACAGGCAGTATGCAAGAGACCCAGTACTTC. This sequence encodes CASSLARGTGSMQETQYF. Complete variable domain (other parts from reference TRBV5-4 and TRBJ2-5): ETGVTQSPTHLIKTRGQQVTLRCSSQSGHNTVSWYQQALGQGPQFIFQYYREEENGRGNFPPRFSGLQFPNYSSELNVNALELDDSALYLCASSLARGTGSMQETQYFGPGTRLLVL.

J is TRBJ2-3 and V is TRBV7-3; 10 bases match TRBD2. The length of the CDR3 is 14 residues. After removal of 9 bases from V and 2 bases from J, the junction contained 5 bases not matched to a gene. Germline CDR1 is SGHTA and CDR2 is FQGTGA. This chain's CDR3 is CASKTSGSTDTQYF. CDR3 sequence (DNA): TGTGCCAGTAAGACTAGCGGGTCCACAGATACGCAGTATTTT.

This CDR3 reads CASSLRPRRHKVGETQYF. CDR3 nucleotides: TGTGCCAGCAGCTTGAGGCCGCGGAGGCATAAAGTAGGAGAGACCCAGTACTTC. The chain links TRBV5-6 to TRBJ2-5; D may be TRBD2 (5 bases). Germline V CDR1 and CDR2: SGHDT, YYEEEE. Trimming stripped 1 base from V and 4 bases from J, with 23 bases between. This CDR3 comprises 18 residues.

The rearrangement uses TRBV28 and TRBJ2-1, with 13 bases lining up with TRBD2. Germline V gene lookup returns CDR1 MDHEN and CDR2 SYDVKM. The V gene end was trimmed by 8 bases and the J gene end by 5 bases; junction bases not matched to a gene: 9. The CDR3 consists of 16 residues. CDR3 amino acids: CASLATGLAGHNEQFF. The CDR3 nucleotides read TGTGCCAGCCTTGCGACGGGACTAGCGGGGCACAATGAGCAGTTCTTC.

This chain links TRBV24-1 with TRBJ1-1, with D maybe TRBD1 (6 bases). The CDR3 has 12 amino acids. CDR1 is KGHDR and CDR2 is SFDVKD in the germline V gene. V shed 7 bases and J shed 8 bases, with 13 bases lying between them. CDR3 DNA: TGTGCCACCAGCGAGGGGGGGTCCGAAGCTTTCTTT. Encoded protein: CATSEGGSEAFF.

This chain links TRBV19 with TRBJ1-1; D gene ambiguous. CDR3 length equals 12 residues. Trimming shortened V by 7 bases and J by 3 bases, and 9 bases separated the two germline ends. Germline CDR1 is LNHDA and CDR2 is SQIVND (reference sequence). The CDR3 bases are TGTGCCAGTACCAGAAGTTACACTGAAGCTTTCTTT. This gives the protein CASTRSYTEAFF.

The chain carries TRBV7-9 and TRBJ1-4, with a weak D call TRBD1 (5 bases). CDR3 length equals 14 residues. Trimming pared 5 bases from V and 6 bases from J, leaving 13 bases between. Looked up from germline, CDR1 is SEHNR and CDR2 is FQNEAQ (reference sequence). The chain's CDR3 is CASSLPTGDEKLFF. The CDR3 DNA sequence: TGTGCCAGCAGCCTGCCCACGGGGGATGAAAAACTGTTTTTT.

CDR3 residues: CASSEELRVMNTGELFF. The CDR3 DNA follows: TGTGCCAGCAGTGAGGAGCTCAGAGTGATGAACACCGGGGAGCTGTTTTTT. The chain recombines TRBV2 with TRBJ2-2; D gene ambiguous. The CDR3 contains 17 residues. The germline gives CDR1 SNHLY, CDR2 FYNNEI. V lost 3 bases and J 1 base, leaving 15 bases between the germline ends.

The rearrangement links TRBV7-9 to TRBJ1-1; no clear D. Looked up from germline, CDR1 is SEHNR and CDR2 is FQNEAQ (reference sequence). Trimming left V 1 base short and J 4 bases short, with 4 bases between. The CDR3 covers 12 residues. CDR3 DNA: TGTGCCAGCAGCTTAGTTCTCACTGAAGCTTTCTTT. Translating gives CASSLVLTEAFF.

The rearrangement uses TRBV5-1 and TRBJ2-3; tentative D call: TRBD2 (6 bases). The CDR3 contains 15 residues. Trimming removed 5 bases at V and 2 bases at J, with 15 bases between. Germline V gives CDR1 SGHRS, CDR2 YFSETQ. The CDR3 reads CASSSDGRSTDTQYF. The DNA for the CDR3 is TGCGCCAGCAGTTCCGACGGGAGATCCACAGATACGCAGTATTTT.

The rearrangement links TRBV6-5 to TRBJ1-1, with unresolved D. This CDR3 has 14 residues. V lost 4 bases to trimming and J lost 2 bases, with 11 bases between them. Per germline, CDR1 MNHEY and CDR2 SVGAGI. The CDR3 sequence: CASSSAYRNTEAFF. The CDR3 bases are TGTGCCAGCAGTTCGGCTTACAGAAACACTGAAGCTTTCTTT.

The chain has TRBV7-6 and TRBJ2-7; perhaps TRBD2 as D (7 bases). The V gene lost 2 bases and the J gene lost 2 bases, with 13 bases spanning the gap. The CDR3 is 15 residues long. Germline CDR1 SGHVS, CDR2 FNYEAQ. The CDR3 reads CASSLNGGGTYEQYF. The DNA of the CDR3 is TGTGCCAGCAGCTTAAATGGCGGGGGCACCTACGAGCAGTACTTC. The full variable domain, its missing parts supplied by reference TRBV7-6 and TRBJ2-7, is GAGVSQSPRYKVTKRGQDVALRCDPISGHVSLYWYRQALGQGPEFLTYFNYEAQQDKSGLPNDRFSAERPEGSISTLTIQRTEQRDSAMYRCASSLNGGGTYEQYFGPGTRLTVT.

The CDR3 here is CAWSLQGPNYGYTF. CDR3 nucleotides: TGTGCCTGGAGTCTCCAGGGGCCAAACTATGGCTACACCTTC. The rearrangement joins TRBV30 to TRBJ1-2; the D gene is possibly TRBD1 (6 bases). Trimming shortened V by 2 bases and J by 2 bases, and 12 bases separated the two germline ends. The germline V gene has CDR1 GTSNPN and CDR2 SVGIG (reference sequence). The CDR3 length is 14 residues. The whole variable domain, remainder taken from reference TRBV30 and TRBJ1-2, is SQTIHQWPATLVQPVGSPLSLECTVEGTSNPNLYWYRQAAGRGLQLLFYSVGIGQISSEVPQNLSASRPQDRQFILSSKKLLLSDSGFYLCAWSLQGPNYGYTFGSGTRLTVV.